Each of the 21 T cell receptor beta chains below was sequenced from the same sample in a study of long-term antiretroviral therapy in people with HIV. Sequencing relied on immunoSEQ assay v3.0, run at survey level. Measured with immunoSEQ multiplex PCR; TCRdb has only the in-frame clones, and not every one. This sample has around 30,000 clones, with about 93% found just once. The specimen comprised unsorted PBMCs, sampled around 6.3 years after starting antiretroviral therapy. The receptor set was obtained from a woman in her thirties or forties with HIV.

The rearrangement uses TRBV7-2 and TRBJ2-7; 8 bases agree with TRBD2. The CDR3 contains 13 residues. Trimming removed 4 bases from V and 3 bases from J; junction bases left unmatched: 2. CDR1 is SGHTA, CDR2 FQGNSA, per germline. CDR3: CASSSTSGYEQYF. CDR3 in DNA: TGTGCCAGCAGCTCCACTAGCGGCTACGAGCAGTACTTC.

The chain recombines TRBV19 with TRBJ2-7; weak D call: TRBD1 (6 bases). CDR1 is LNHDA, CDR2 SQIVND, per germline (reference sequence). The CDR3 runs to 15 residues. V dropped 5 bases and J dropped 5 bases, with 19 bases sitting between them. CDR3 bases: TGTGCCAGTAGTGTAAGGTCGGGACAAGTGGACGAGCAGTACTTC. Translation: CASSVRSGQVDEQYF.

This chain uses TRBV2 with TRBJ2-1; D unresolved. CDR3 length: 14 amino acids. Trimming stripped 6 bases from V and 7 bases from J, with 16 bases between. Germline V gene data show CDR1 as SNHLY and CDR2 as FYNNEI. CDR3 sequence reads: CASRKGDNSNEQFF. In DNA, the CDR3 is TGTGCCAGCAGAAAGGGCGACAACAGTAATGAGCAGTTCTTC. The variable domain in full, completed from reference TRBV2 and TRBJ2-1, reads EPEVTQTPSHQVTQMGQEVILRCVPISNHLYFYWYRQILGQKVEFLVSFYNNEISEKSEIFDDQFSVERPDGSNFTLKIRSTKLEDSAMYFCASRKGDNSNEQFFGPGTRLTVL.

This chain links TRBV7-2 with TRBJ1-3; no definite D call. CDR3 length: 15 amino acids. The germline V gene encodes CDR1 SGHTA and CDR2 FQGNSA. The ends were cut back, 2 bases at V and 0 bases at J, with 8 bases in the middle. CDR3 sequence: CASSLPGFSGNTIYF. Here the CDR3 DNA reads TGTGCCAGCAGCTTACCCGGTTTCTCTGGAAACACCATATATTTT.

This clone was seen only a few times. V usage is TRBV27 and J usage is TRBJ1-1, with D unclear. V lost 5 bases, J lost 1 base, and 14 bases lay in between. There are 15 residues in the CDR3. CDR1 MNHEY and CDR2 SMNVEV come from the germline V gene (reference sequence). In DNA form, the CDR3 reads TGTGCCAGCAGTCCCCTACCCTGGGAGAACACTGAAGCTTTCTTT. Residues: CASSPLPWENTEAFF.

The rearrangement uses TRBV4-1 and TRBJ1-5, with TRBD1 matching 7 bases. Germline loops: CDR1 MGHRA, CDR2 YSYEKL. The length of the CDR3 is 17 residues. The ends lost 0 bases at V and 0 bases at J; junction bases unmatched: 5. The CDR3 DNA reads TGCGCCAGCAGCCAAGATGGGCAGGGGGTTAGCAATCAGCCCCAGCATTTT. Translating it yields CASSQDGQGVSNQPQHF.

The chain combines TRBV6-5 with TRBJ2-3; unclear D gene. CDR3 length equals 13 residues. V was shortened by 8 bases and J by 2 bases, with 11 bases between the two germline ends. CDR1 is MNHEY and CDR2 is SVGAGI in the germline V gene. CDR3: CASRRLNTDTQYF. CDR3 in DNA: TGTGCCAGCCGCCGCCTCAACACAGATACGCAGTATTTT.

This clone turned up a few times. The V and J genes are TRBV11-2 and TRBJ1-6; 8 positions match TRBD1. This CDR3 comprises 15 residues. Losses at the gene ends were 1 base for V and 9 bases for J; bases not matched to a gene: 5. Per germline, CDR1 SGHAT and CDR2 FQNNGV. CDR3 residues: CASSLGSGGGSPLHF. CDR3 coding DNA: TGTGCCAGCAGCTTAGGTTCAGGGGGCGGTTCACCCCTCCACTTT.

The V call is TRBV2, the J call TRBJ2-7; TRBD1 is a possible D gene (5 bases). Germline assignment: CDR1 SNHLY and CDR2 FYNNEI. V lost 6 bases, J lost 6 bases, and 15 bases lay in between. The CDR3 extends over 13 amino acids. The CDR3 sequence is CASRIHDSGEQYF. The CDR3 DNA is TGTGCCAGCAGGATTCATGACAGTGGCGAGCAGTACTTC.

This clone was seen only once. This rearrangement joins TRBV2 to TRBJ1-3; D call uncertain. CDR1 is SNHLY, CDR2 FYNNEI, per germline. V lost 3 bases to trimming and J lost 0 bases, with 9 bases between them. The CDR3 runs to 15 residues. CDR3 residues: CASSERRFSGNTIYF. In DNA, the CDR3 is TGTGCCAGCAGTGAGCGGCGATTCTCTGGAAACACCATATATTTT.

This chain joins TRBV7-2 and TRBJ1-6; no clear D. The CDR3 loop spans 15 amino acids. The germline V gene has CDR1 SGHTA and CDR2 FQGNSA. Trimming took 5 bases from V and 8 from J, leaving 16 bases between them. CDR3 sequence: CASSLDMFKDSPLHF. CDR3 nucleotides: TGTGCCAGCAGCCTTGACATGTTTAAGGATTCACCCCTCCACTTT. Full variable domain (remainder filled in from reference TRBV7-2 and TRBJ1-6): GAGVSQSPSNKVTEKGKDVELRCDPISGHTALYWYRQSLGQGLEFLIYFQGNSAPDKSGLPSDRFSAERTGGSVSTLTIQRTQQEDSAVYLCASSLDMFKDSPLHFGNGTRLTVT.

This chain connects TRBV7-2 to TRBJ2-1; the match to TRBD2 covers 9 bases. Germline V gene sequence: CDR1 SGHTA, CDR2 FQGNSA. CDR3 length equals 15 residues. V lost 1 base and J lost 9; bases outside the gene matches: 7. The CDR3 DNA sequence: TGTGCCAGCAGCTTAGTCGGTAGCGGGGGCAGTGAGCAGTTCTTC. This codes for CASSLVGSGGSEQFF.

In its sample, this clone was seen once. The chain links TRBV4-3 to TRBJ1-4; tentative D call: TRBD1 (5 bases). The length of the CDR3 is 16 residues. V was trimmed by 0 bases and J by 8 bases, leaving 16 bases between them. The V gene's germline CDR1 is LGHNA and CDR2 YSLEER. CDR3 amino acids: CASSQDLRTGEEKLFF. The DNA of the CDR3 is TGCGCCAGCAGCCAAGATCTAAGGACGGGGGAGGAAAAACTGTTTTTT.

This chain links TRBV6-1 with TRBJ2-7; tentative D call: TRBD2 (7 bases). The CDR3 has 18 amino acids. Trimming took 3 bases from V and 2 from J, leaving 23 bases between them. The germline V gene has CDR1 MNHNS and CDR2 SASEGT. CDR3 in amino acids: CASSERGGLRGLPYEQYF. The CDR3 DNA is TGTGCCAGCAGTGAGAGGGGGGGCCTGCGGGGACTCCCCTACGAGCAGTACTTC.

The chain links TRBV5-6 to TRBJ2-7; 8 nucleotides line up with TRBD1. The trim removed 4 bases at V and 3 bases at J, leaving 3 bases unmatched. This CDR3 has 13 residues. Germline V gene sequence: CDR1 SGHDT, CDR2 YYEEEE. As DNA, the CDR3 is TGTGCCAGCAGCGCGGACAGGGTCTACGAGCAGTACTTC. This codes for CASSADRVYEQYF.

In this sample, this clone turned up once. The V gene is TRBV30, the J gene TRBJ1-5; 8 bases match TRBD1. Germline values: CDR1 GTSNPN, CDR2 SVGIG (reference sequence). After removal of 7 bases from V and 2 bases from J, the junction contained 4 bases not matched to a gene. The CDR3 is 13 amino acids. The DNA for the CDR3 is TGTGCCTTCGGACAGGGAGGCAATCAGCCCCAGCATTTT. This codes for CAFGQGGNQPQHF.

This rearrangement joins TRBV19 to TRBJ1-2, with D unclear. The germline gives CDR1 LNHDA, CDR2 SQIVND (reference sequence). The CDR3 runs 17 residues. V was shortened by 4 bases and J by 2 bases, with 20 bases between the two germline ends. CDR3 nucleotide sequence: TGTGCCAGTAGTACGGTCACCCTTAATATGAGGAACTATGGCTACACCTTC. Residues: CASSTVTLNMRNYGYTF. Variable domain in full (rest from reference TRBV19 and TRBJ1-2): DGGITQSPKYLFRKEGQNVTLSCEQNLNHDAMYWYRQDPGQGLRLIYYSQIVNDFQKGDIAEGYSVSREKKESFPLTVTSAQKNPTAFYLCASSTVTLNMRNYGYTFGSGTRLTVV.

This clone turned up a few times. The J gene is TRBJ2-5, the V gene TRBV6-1, with 7 bases that match TRBD1. Germline-derived CDR1 and CDR2 are MNHNS and SASEGT. V was clipped by 3 bases and J by 3 bases; unmatched bases: 10. This CDR3 contains 16 residues. CDR3 in amino acids: CASSDTTGTEKETQYF. The CDR3 DNA follows: TGTGCCAGCAGTGATACTACCGGGACAGAGAAAGAGACCCAGTACTTC.

The V and J genes are TRBV15 and TRBJ1-1; no definite D call. The germline gives CDR1 LNHNV, CDR2 YYDKDF (reference sequence). The CDR3 runs 13 residues. The V end lost 4 bases, the J end lost 0 bases, and 6 bases lay between the germline ends. CDR3 loop: CATSKPVNTEAFF. In DNA, the CDR3 is TGTGCCACCAGCAAACCAGTGAACACTGAAGCTTTCTTT.

The chain joins TRBV9 to TRBJ2-1, with TRBD2 matching over 13 bases. The CDR3 is 15 residues long. From germline, CDR1 is SGDLS and CDR2 YYNGEE. The V gene end was trimmed by 2 bases and the J gene end by 10 bases; junction bases not matched to a gene: 6. For the CDR3, the DNA is TGTGCCAGCAGCGTCGGACTAGCGGGGGCCGGGGAGCAGTTCTTC. This sequence encodes CASSVGLAGAGEQFF.

The V gene is TRBV11-2, the J gene TRBJ2-5; TRBD2 matches at 7 bases. The germline CDR1 and CDR2 sequences are SGHAT and FQNNGV. After removal of 3 bases from V and 5 bases from J, the junction contained 3 bases not matched to a gene. This CDR3 is built from 13 residues. CDR3 amino acids: CASSFGEGETQYF. CDR3 nucleotides: TGTGCCAGCAGCTTTGGGGAGGGGGAGACCCAGTACTTC.